This T cell receptor (beta chain) was obtained from a study of PD-L1 blockade in urothelial cancer. Repertoires were generated with immunoSEQ multiplex PCR, while TCRdb's copy carries only in-frame clones and drops some. Among more than 45,000 clones, 75% to 90% were seen once, and the ten largest hold approximately 16%. Germline CDR1 and CDR2: SGHTA and FQGTGA. This CDR3 has 15 residues. Trimming at V came to 5 bases and at J to 4 bases, leaving 8 bases not matched to a gene. This sample comprised PBMCs, obtained around atezolizumab (anti-PD-L1) treatment. The sequence was collected from a man aged 60 to 75 with urothelial cancer. The V and J genes are TRBV7-3 and TRBJ2-1; 7 nucleotides match TRBD2. CDR3 residues: CASSHRWGGYNEQFF. The CDR3 bases are TGTGCCAGCAGCCACAGGTGGGGGGGGTACAATGAGCAGTTCTTC.